This T cell receptor beta chain was documented in a study of blood T cell repertoires in COVID-19. For the study at large: COVID-19 samples collected from the United States, Italy and Spain covered acute and convalescent phases. PBMCs, B-cell-depleted T cells, or T cells provided the cDNA or gDNA that made up the material.

The junction had 13 bases not matched to a gene; V was cut back by 3 bases and J by 4 bases. CDR1 and CDR2 from the germline V gene are SGHRS and YFSETQ. CDR3 length equals 17 residues. Original analysis: Amplification of reference gene primers provided the estimated nucleated cell counts. Some clones are missing from TCRdb's copy, which holds only in-frame ones; the method was immunoSEQ multiplex PCR. V, J and clone size derive from that table, while D and trimming were established from the DNA sequence. The data show tens of thousands of clones, 88% seen once. Sample: peripheral blood. The chain links TRBV5-1 to TRBJ2-1, with 7 nucleotides matching TRBD1. This clonotype was sampled from a man aged 50 to 59 with active COVID-19. Here the CDR3 DNA reads TGCGCCAGCAGCTGGACAGGCCCTGCTATACCTTACAATGAGCAGTTCTTC. Its translation is CASSWTGPAIPYNEQFF.